What follows is one TCR beta chain and its context. The target antigen is unknown. PCR primers comprised 60 Vbeta and 13 Jbeta primers. Assay used: immunoSEQ multiplex PCR; TCRdb lists only in-frame clones, some missing. The sample records approximately 210,000 clones, 77% being singletons. Germline trimming cut 8 bases from V and 7 bases from J; bases unmatched to any gene: 9. Germline assignment: CDR1 SGHTA and CDR2 FQGNSA. This CDR3 is built from 14 residues. The record originates from a study of cytomegalovirus exposure and HLA in healthy donors. General study results and limits: Later genetic work tied a missense DCLRE1C variant to beta-chain V and J trimming. Later analysis identified around 15,000 TCR beta sequences associated with HLA alleles, using a false discovery rate threshold of 0.05. In a later analysis, an Asian-associated ancestry cluster reportedly showed fewer N-insertions than the roughly 690-donor mean.

The source is a woman aged 25 to 45 in good health and CMV-seropositive. The chain links TRBV7-2 to TRBJ2-7; 12 bases are a match to TRBD1. The sequenced sample consisted of PBMCs. CDR3 nucleotide sequence: TGTGCCAGCGACTCCGGGACAGGGGGCTTTGAGCAGTACTTC. Protein: CASDSGTGGFEQYF.